This entry features one T cell receptor (beta chain) sequence. No cognate antigen has been identified for it. No much larger clonotype is one base removed from it; base qualities were not supplied. These data originate in a study of CD8 T cells in Susac syndrome (dated 2019 in TCRdb). Notes on the research overall: Whether CD8+ T cell activation and differentiation in Susac syndrome was antigen driven was tested using repertoire sequencing. The study compared CD8+ T cell repertoire clonality among roughly eleven healthy donors, 14 Susac syndrome patients and some 16 multiple sclerosis patients. What the work shows at the level of the full study, not this receptor alone: The number of individuals in the TCR sequencing and HLA analysis was acknowledged as relatively small.

The CDR3, from cysteine to phenylalanine, totals 13 residues. Only CDR3 DNA remains: 39 bases, in frame from the first base. V drops 3 bases and J drops 5 bases, leaving 11 bases in between. From a lookup of the germline V gene (reference sequence), CDR1 and CDR2 are LNHDA and SQIVND. Peripheral blood CD8+ and CD4+ T cells from healthy donors, Susac syndrome patients and multiple sclerosis patients were profiled using high-throughput TCR beta sequencing. Treatment-naive patients with stable or active relapsing-remitting disease fulfilling revised McDonald criteria were used as multiple sclerosis controls. Bulk CD8+ and CD4+ T cells were purified by magnetic negative isolation, whereas CD8+ TEMRA cells were enriched by FACS. Blood was collected in EDTA tubes and processed within 24 hours, with PBMCs isolated through density gradient centrifugation. PBMCs intended for TCR sequencing were cryopreserved in liquid nitrogen and thawed later in a water bath at 37 degrees C. Purity of sorted or isolated CD4+, CD8+ and CD8+ TEMRA cells was at least 90%.

RNA was extracted using the RNeasy kit, and about 0.45 to 1 ug of the RNA was reverse transcribed with random hexamers. TCR beta CDR3 regions were amplified with the immunoSEQ multiplex PCR assay covering 54 Vbeta and 13 Jbeta segments. Bias from PCR amplification was corrected by using a synthetic template baseline for primer optimization and for computational correction. The paper's data handling went like this. Reads were annotated to V, D and J genes per IMGT and analyzed with immunoSEQ Analyzer, keeping only productive sequences. Clonality was computed as one minus Shannon entropy normalized by log2 of the number of productive unique sequences. For each patient and control, public and private clones were evaluated within the 100 most prevalent clones. Clones were defined as Susac-specific when absent from the healthy and MS cohorts, from some 1,100 published viral clones and from other ImmuneACCESS disease sequences. TCRdb trimmed the raw reads at Q25, called clones with MiXCR and kept productive beta chains. Rows are unified per CDR3 protein, each entry keeping the most common DNA and genes. The V and J calls and clone size come from TCRdb's table, not from the authors' own analysis. For this sample there are around 300,000 distinct CDR3 sequences; roughly 85% appear just once. The leading ten clones occupy roughly 0.21% of the sample.

The V gene is TRBV19 and the J gene is TRBJ2-7; a tentative D match to TRBD2 spans 6 bases. The receptor comes from a human donor with multiple sclerosis. Input material: CD8+ T cells from PBMCs. The CDR3 protein sequence reads: CASSMGGTHEQYF. Read as DNA, the sequence is TGTGCCAGTAGTATGGGGGGAACCCACGAGCAGTACTTC.